This TCR beta chain appears in the sequencing data of a study of cytomegalovirus exposure and HLA in healthy donors. Findings and limits, study-wide: Across donors, presence/absence analyses took sequencing depth to be roughly uniform.

A word on this clone: The antigen is unknown.

The primer mix had 60 Vbeta and 13 Jbeta primers. Original processing notes: In a later analysis, the count reached roughly 80 million unique TCR beta chains, with about 10 million shared. Produced via immunoSEQ multiplex PCR; TCRdb's table is partial and in-frame only. That table furnishes V, J and clone size, whereas the DNA furnished D and trimming. The table records around 130,000 clones, 65% to 80% of them present only once. The CDR3 has 14 amino acids. V trimming: 2 bases; J trimming: 7 bases; junction bases outside the gene matches: 7. Germline V CDR1 and CDR2: SGHNT, YYREEE (reference sequence). Among the donors, all were healthy bone marrow donors.

This TCR came from a woman aged 40 to 50 in good health and CMV-seronegative. This chain connects TRBV5-4 to TRBJ1-1, with 8 bases aligning to TRBD1. The source material was PBMCs. CDR3 amino acids: CASSFPGGAGEAFF. CDR3 DNA: TGTGCCAGCAGCTTTCCAGGGGGCGCGGGTGAAGCTTTCTTT.